The clone carrying this TCR beta chain was seen only a few times. Its antigen is unidentified. The sample comes from a study of T cell repertoires in cytomegalovirus infection. At the level of the study: The study used recently identified HLA-C-restricted and well-studied HLA-B-restricted CMV epitopes. Public TCR beta signatures provided an indication of both CMV infection and a matching HLA type.

TCRdb itself ran the reads through MiXCR, one entry per CDR3 protein. Of roughly 49,000 distinct CDR3 sequences in the sample, about a fifth were seen once. Overall study findings and caveats: Summed frequency of public TCR beta families distinguished CMV carriers with the relevant HLA. There were HLA-C-restricted CMV-specific TCR beta clonotypes dominating the ex vivo response.

Per the germline V gene, CDR1 is SGHTA and CDR2 is FQGNSA. Deletions cut 8 bases from V and 2 bases from J, with 26 bases between. The CDR3 length is 18 residues. The sequence came from a human donor in good health (CMV status not recorded). Some clones in this sample may be carry-over from other donors' samples. The chain couples TRBV7-2 to TRBJ2-3, with D possibly being TRBD1 (7 bases). The input for sequencing was CD8+ T cells from cultured PBMCs, taken from culture after CMV antigen stimulation. CDR3 sequence (DNA): TGTGCCAGCGATCTTCGGTTACAGGGGACTCGGGCCACAGATACGCAGTATTTT. It codes for CASDLRLQGTRATDTQYF.